These 21 T cell receptor beta chains share one sample of origin, sequenced in a study of human T cells and chemical hapten exposure. MiXCR, applied by TCRdb to the RACE reads, yields one record per CDR3 protein. The profile covers about 90,000 distinct CDR3 sequences, with 10% to 13% appearing a single time and 2% to 2.5% taken by the ten largest. Time point in this sample: patch test 1, 2 weeks after DPC sensitization. The treatment here: therapeutic diphenylcyclopropenone sensitization with weekly scalp DPC. Sequenced material: whole blood, taken in connection with sensitization to the hapten diphenylcyclopropenone (DPC). The receptors were sampled from a man aged 40-55 years with alopecia areata. Some clones in this sample may be carry-over from other donors' samples.

The genes are TRBV28 and TRBJ2-5; weak D call: TRBD1 (6 bases). The CDR3 loop spans 14 amino acids. The germline CDR1 and CDR2 sequences are MDHEN and SYDVKM. The V end was cut by 6 bases, the J end by 5 bases, with 16 bases between. Here the CDR3 DNA reads TGTGCCAGCAGCCTTACACAGGGTCACGAGACCCAGTACTTC. Protein sequence: CASSLTQGHETQYF.

This clonotype was counted many times. The CDR3, as DNA: TGTGCCATCAGTGAGTCGACGGCGGCGCCCGTATTGTTTAGGAACACTGAAGCTTTCTTT. Its translation: CAISESTAAPVLFRNTEAFF. The genes are TRBV10-3 and TRBJ1-1, with D hard to call. This CDR3 has 20 amino acids. Germline-derived CDR1 and CDR2 are ENHRY and SYGVKD. V was trimmed by 0 bases and J by 1 base, leaving 24 bases between them.

This clonotype was recorded many times. The CDR3 region is CASREGPVLGPQHF. CDR3 sequence (DNA): TGTGCCAGCAGGGAGGGACCCGTTCTTGGGCCCCAGCATTTT. The V and J genes are TRBV2 and TRBJ1-5; D might be TRBD1 (5 bases). V gave up 6 bases and J gave up 9 bases, with 18 bases separating them. This CDR3 contains 14 residues. CDR1 SNHLY and CDR2 FYNNEI come from the germline V gene.

The chain has TRBV6-1 and TRBJ2-3; D remains unclear. The CDR3 has 13 residues. From germline, CDR1 is MNHNS and CDR2 SASEGT. Trimming shortened V by 6 bases and J by 7 bases, and 14 bases separated the two germline ends. The CDR3 loop is CASSLDPTNTQYF. DNA of the CDR3: TGTGCCAGCAGCCTTGATCCCACCAATACGCAGTATTTT.

This clonotype was observed many times. The chain links TRBV12-3 or TRBV12-4 to TRBJ1-1; TRBD1 agrees at 8 bases. V shed 7 bases and J 4 bases; nucleotides not matched to a gene: 8. The CDR3 spans 14 residues. The CDR3 nucleotides read TGTGCCAGCATCTCAACAGGGGGGAGCACTGAAGCTTTCTTT. The encoded protein is CASISTGGSTEAFF.

A few counts support this clonotype. This chain uses TRBV20-1 with TRBJ1-5; D is ambiguous. CDR3 length equals 13 residues. Between the trimmed V and J ends, which lost 0 bases and 9 bases, there was a span of 12 bases. Germline loops: CDR1 DFQATT, CDR2 SNEGSKA (reference sequence). This CDR3 reads CSARDTVGSPQHF. Written as DNA, the CDR3 is TGCAGTGCTAGAGATACTGTGGGGTCGCCCCAGCATTTT.

This clonotype was recorded at least ten times. The V and J genes are TRBV12-3 or TRBV12-4 and TRBJ2-7; a weak D match, TRBD2 (5 bases). The CDR3 is made up of 12 amino acids. Trimming left V 3 bases short and J 5 bases short, with 8 bases between. This CDR3 reads CASSFATNEQYF. The CDR3 DNA reads TGTGCCAGCAGTTTTGCGACTAACGAGCAGTACTTC.

For this clonotype: A read error is possible here, since a much larger clone lies one base away. This rearrangement joins TRBV7-9 to TRBJ1-1; TRBD1 is a possible D gene (5 bases). Germline lookup yields CDR1 SEHNR and CDR2 FQNEAQ (reference sequence). The CDR3 sequence is 12 residues long. CDR3 loop: CAISRDNTEAFF. Here the CDR3 DNA reads TGTGCCATCAGCCGGGACAACACTGAAGCTTTCTTT.

V gene TRBV12-3 or TRBV12-4 combines with J gene TRBJ1-2; 10 bases are a match to TRBD1. V trimming: 7 bases; J trimming: 3 bases; junction bases outside the gene matches: 5. The CDR3 extends over 14 amino acids. CDR3 sequence (DNA): TGTGCCAGCACTAAGACAGGGGGCTACTATGGCTACACCTTC. Protein sequence: CASTKTGGYYGYTF.

This clonotype was recorded a few times. The chain employs TRBV7-2 and TRBJ2-7, with TRBD2 as a possible D gene (7 bases). Trimming shortened V by 1 base and J by 5 bases, and 21 bases separated the two germline ends. The CDR3 extends over 17 amino acids. Germline V gene data show CDR1 as SGHTA and CDR2 as FQGNSA. The CDR3 protein is CASSLGGRLAGIHEQYF. CDR3 sequence (DNA): TGTGCCAGCAGCTTAGGGGGGCGACTAGCAGGGATCCACGAGCAGTACTTC.

This clonotype was counted ten times or more. This chain uses TRBV20-1 with TRBJ1-5, with a tentative D call TRBD1 (6 bases). CDR1 is DFQATT, CDR2 SNEGSKA, per germline (reference sequence). Trimming removed 3 bases from V and 4 bases from J, with 19 bases in between. This CDR3 has 16 residues. The CDR3 bases are TGCAGTGCTAGGGTGACAGGCCCTGGGCGAAATCAGCCCCAGCATTTT. Protein: CSARVTGPGRNQPQHF.

Only a few counts were recorded for this clonotype. The chain carries TRBV7-2 and TRBJ2-3; D tentatively fits TRBD1 or TRBD2 (5 bases each). V was pared by 10 bases and J by 4 bases, with 21 bases between. CDR3 length: 15 residues. Germline CDR1 and CDR2: SGHTA and FQGNSA. DNA for the CDR3: TGTGCCATCCAGGGAACAACCCATAGCGCAGATACGCAGTATTTT. Protein: CAIQGTTHSADTQYF.

This chain connects TRBV19 to TRBJ1-2; D gene unclear. The V end lost 0 bases, the J end lost 3 bases, and 8 bases lay between the germline ends. CDR3 length: 14 residues. Germline assignment: CDR1 LNHDA and CDR2 SQIVND (reference sequence). The CDR3: CASSIDQTDYGYTF. Written as DNA, the CDR3 is TGTGCCAGTAGTATAGATCAGACCGACTATGGCTACACCTTC.

This clonotype was observed a few times. The gene calls are TRBV9 and TRBJ2-3; D gene unclear. V was pared by 4 bases and J by 2 bases, with 14 bases between. The CDR3 loop spans 15 amino acids. Looked up from germline, CDR1 is SGDLS and CDR2 is YYNGEE. CDR3 loop: CASSPRSDVTDTQYF. In DNA, the CDR3 is TGTGCCAGCAGCCCCAGATCAGACGTCACAGATACGCAGTATTTT.

This clonotype was counted many times. V usage is TRBV29-1 and J usage is TRBJ2-3; D is undetermined. This CDR3 is 10 amino acids long. From germline, CDR1 is SQVTM and CDR2 ANQGSEA. V lost 6 bases and J 4 bases, leaving 5 bases between the germline ends. CDR3: CSVESDTQYF. CDR3 DNA sequence: TGCAGCGTCGAATCAGATACGCAGTATTTT.

This chain connects TRBV5-4 to TRBJ2-5; 8 bases fit TRBD2. This CDR3 spans 16 amino acids. The V gene's germline CDR1 is SGHNT and CDR2 YYREEE (reference sequence). Germline trimming cut 0 bases from V and 6 bases from J; bases unmatched to any gene: 10. CDR3 in amino acids: CASSLAAGTRAQTQYF. CDR3 DNA: TGTGCCAGCAGCTTGGCCGCGGGGACTAGAGCGCAGACCCAGTACTTC.

The chain's CDR3 is CASSLNTRLNTEAFF. CDR3 coding DNA: TGTGCCAGCAGCTTAAATACCAGATTGAACACTGAAGCTTTCTTT. This rearrangement joins TRBV11-2 to TRBJ1-1; D gene ambiguous. The CDR3 spans 15 residues. V lost 2 bases to trimming and J lost 0 bases, with 10 bases between them. Germline loops: CDR1 SGHAT, CDR2 FQNNGV.

The chain has TRBV28 and TRBJ1-5; D is uncertain. CDR1 and CDR2 from the germline V gene are MDHEN and SYDVKM. CDR3 length: 14 amino acids. V was pared by 3 bases and J by 12 bases, with 18 bases between. CDR3 DNA sequence: TGTGCCAGCAGTTTTCATCGAAGTGTGGAGGACCAGCATTTT. Its translation is CASSFHRSVEDQHF. Filled out from reference TRBV28 and TRBJ1-5, the complete variable domain reads DVKVTQSSRYLVKRTGEKVFLECVQDMDHENMFWYRQDPGLGLRLIYFSYDVKMKEKGDIPEGYSVSREKKERFSLILESASTNQTSMYLCASSFHRSVEDQHFGDGTRLSIL.

The genes are TRBV6-2 or TRBV6-3 and TRBJ2-7, with 9 nucleotides matching TRBD2. The length of the CDR3 is 15 residues. J gave up 4 bases and V 0 bases, and 4 bases lay outside the gene matches. CDR1 and CDR2 from the germline V gene are MNHEY and SVGEGT. In DNA form, the CDR3 reads TGTGCCAGCAGTTACTCGAAGACTAGCGGTTACGAGCAGTACGTC. The encoded protein is CASSYSKTSGYEQYV.

The chain combines TRBV29-1 with TRBJ2-1; D is uncertain. The CDR3 sequence is 11 residues long. Germline V gene data show CDR1 as SQVTM and CDR2 as ANQGSEA. Trimming shortened V by 6 bases and J by 7 bases, and 10 bases separated the two germline ends. The CDR3 is CSVMNGNEQFF. As DNA, the CDR3 is TGCAGCGTCATGAACGGGAATGAGCAGTTCTTC.

This clonotype was seen a few times. The J gene is TRBJ1-1, the V gene TRBV7-8, with 7 bases identical to TRBD1. The CDR3 is made up of 14 amino acids. Germline lookup yields CDR1 SGHVS and CDR2 FQNEAQ. The trim removed 2 bases at V and 5 bases at J, leaving 5 bases unmatched. The CDR3 reads CASSLTGVRTEAFF. CDR3 coding DNA: TGTGCCAGCAGCTTAACAGGGGTGAGAACTGAAGCTTTCTTT.